A single sample gave rise to the 17 T cell receptor beta chains below, sequenced in a study of regulatory T cells in long-lasting Graves disease. Indicated time point: persistent/refractory GD, antithyroid drugs over 5 years with positive TRAb. PBMC RNA served as the TCR library source. Construction of TCR beta libraries relied on iRepertoire HTBI primers and on Arm-PCR targeting CDR3 regions. One entry per CDR3 protein, called by TCRdb with MiXCR from the multiplex PCR reads. The sample includes around 460,000 distinct CDR3 sequences, 20% to 25% of them seen just once. The sample here was peripheral blood mononuclear cells (PBMCs), taken when the disease was refractory, from a patient treated with antithyroid drugs. The source is a female donor with Graves disease.

The gene calls are TRBV28 and TRBJ2-7; weak D call: TRBD1 (5 bases). The length of the CDR3 is 15 residues. Trimming removed 2 bases at V and 1 base at J, with 12 bases between. The germline gives CDR1 MDHEN, CDR2 SYDVKM. CDR3 amino acids: CASSLPPGKSYEQYF. The CDR3 DNA reads TGTGCCAGCAGTTTACCGCCAGGGAAGTCCTACGAGCAGTACTTC. The full variable domain, its missing parts supplied by reference TRBV28 and TRBJ2-7, is DVKVTQSSRYLVKRTGEKVFLECVQDMDHENMFWYRQDPGLGLRLIYFSYDVKMKEKGDIPEGYSVSREKKERFSLILESASTNQTSMYLCASSLPPGKSYEQYFGPGTRLTVT.

This clonotype was found many times. V gene TRBV28 combines with J gene TRBJ2-2; no clear D. The V gene's germline CDR1 is MDHEN and CDR2 SYDVKM. The V and J ends lost 3 bases and 5 bases respectively, with 1 base between them. There are 11 residues in the CDR3. The CDR3 region has the DNA TGTGCCAGCAGTTTTACCGGGGAGCTGTTTTTT. Amino acids: CASSFTGELFF.

Points on this clonotype: One end of the junction is discordant with germline, which a read error may explain. The V and J genes are TRBV7-9 and TRBJ2-5, with 7 bases lining up with TRBD1. Germline V CDR1 and CDR2: SEHNR, FQNEAQ (reference sequence). The CDR3 loop spans 15 amino acids. The CDR3 spells CTSSKSPGGQETQYF. CDR3 nucleotide sequence: TGTACCAGCAGCAAATCGCCAGGGGGCCAAGAGACCCAGTACTTC.

The chain joins TRBV3-1 to TRBJ2-7, with D tentatively TRBD1 or TRBD2 (5 bases each). Germline CDR1 and CDR2: LGHDT and YNNKEL (reference sequence). V lost 4 bases, J lost 3 bases, and 13 bases lay in between. The CDR3 extends over 14 amino acids. The CDR3 loop reads CASSPPRGDYEQYF. Here the CDR3 DNA reads TGTGCCAGCAGCCCCCCAAGAGGGGACTACGAGCAGTACTTC.

This clonotype is a singleton in its sample. This chain uses TRBV28 with TRBJ1-2, with 8 bases aligning to TRBD1. Germline lookup yields CDR1 MDHEN and CDR2 SYDVKM. Trimming took 2 bases from V and 8 from J; bases not matched to a gene: 7. The CDR3 has 14 residues. The CDR3 DNA reads TGTGCCAGCAGTTTACCGACAGGGGTCGGCGGCTACACCTTC. Translating gives CASSLPTGVGGYTF.

This clonotype has at least ten counts. The rearrangement joins TRBV12-3 or TRBV12-4 to TRBJ1-1; the D is unclear. V shed 1 base and J shed 5 bases, with 11 bases lying between them. This CDR3 has 14 amino acids. The CDR3 region is CASSLDGPVTEAFF. DNA of the CDR3: TGTGCCAGCAGTTTAGACGGCCCCGTTACTGAAGCTTTCTTT.

The V call is TRBV28, the J call TRBJ2-1; the D gene is possibly TRBD2 (5 bases). The CDR3 sequence is 15 residues long. Trimming took 5 bases from V and 8 from J, leaving 19 bases between them. Germline CDR1 reads MDHEN; CDR2 reads SYDVKM. The CDR3 sequence is CASSPIARARDEQFF. CDR3 bases: TGTGCCAGCAGTCCCATAGCGAGAGCCCGCGATGAGCAGTTCTTC.

This clonotype appeared a few times. This rearrangement joins TRBV28 to TRBJ1-5, with D possibly matching TRBD1 (6 bases). Trimming removed 5 bases at V and 2 bases at J, with 16 bases between. Germline values: CDR1 MDHEN, CDR2 SYDVKM. This CDR3 comprises 16 residues. The CDR3, as DNA: TGTGCCAGCAGTCCCCCAGGGGATTGGGGCAATCAGCCCCAGCATTTT. It translates to CASSPPGDWGNQPQHF.

In its sample, this clonotype was seen many times. The chain is built from TRBV20-1 and TRBJ2-5; TRBD2 is a possible D gene (6 bases). Germline V CDR1 and CDR2: DFQATT, SNEGSKA (reference sequence). CDR3 size: 14 residues. V was clipped by 4 bases and J by 0 bases, with 12 bases between them. This CDR3 reads CSATREVDQETQYF. The DNA of the CDR3 is TGCAGTGCTACGAGGGAGGTCGACCAAGAGACCCAGTACTTC.

The chain links TRBV12-5 to TRBJ2-2; 8 bases align to TRBD2. V was pared by 0 bases and J by 0 bases, with 9 bases of the junction left unmatched. Germline V lookup: CDR1 LGHNT, CDR2 FRNRAP. This CDR3 spans 19 amino acids. The CDR3 nucleotides are TGTGCTAGTGGTTTGGTAGCCCTCGATAGCGGGGCGAACACCGGGGAGCTGTTTTTT. Translated, it gives CASGLVALDSGANTGELFF.

This clonotype showed up just a few times. This rearrangement joins TRBV9 to TRBJ2-2; D remains unclear. Trimming cost V 3 bases and J 0 bases, with 12 bases left between them. This CDR3 has 16 residues. Germline V gene sequence: CDR1 SGDLS, CDR2 YYNGEE. As DNA, the CDR3 is TGTGCCAGCAGCGCCGAGGCCAGACCGAACACCGGGGAGCTGTTTTTT. It specifies CASSAEARPNTGELFF. Full variable domain (rest looked up from reference TRBV9 and TRBJ2-2): DSGVTQTPKHLITATGQRVTLRCSPRSGDLSVYWYQQSLDQGLQFLIQYYNGEERAKGNILERFSAQQFPDLHSELNLSSLELGDSALYFCASSAEARPNTGELFFGEGSRLTVL.

The table lists this clonotype with many counts. This chain links TRBV3-1 with TRBJ1-4, with no clear D. The CDR3 contains 15 residues. Germline assignment: CDR1 LGHDT and CDR2 YNNKEL (reference sequence). Between the trimmed V and J ends, which lost 5 bases and 0 bases, there was a span of 10 bases. CDR3 sequence: CASSLSRATNEKLFF. The CDR3 bases are TGTGCCAGCAGCTTATCGCGGGCAACTAATGAAAAACTGTTTTTT.

The V and J genes are TRBV6-1 and TRBJ2-2, with 8 nucleotides matching TRBD2. This CDR3 is built from 14 residues. Germline CDR1 is MNHNS and CDR2 is SASEGT. The V segment lost 6 bases and the J segment 5 bases; nucleotides outside the gene matches: 5. CDR3 residues: CASSGLAGTGELFF. The CDR3 nucleotides read TGTGCCAGCAGCGGACTAGCAGGGACCGGGGAGCTGTTTTTT.

This clonotype was found many times. The V and J genes are TRBV11-2 and TRBJ2-7, with D possibly matching TRBD1 (6 bases). Germline lookup yields CDR1 SGHAT and CDR2 FQNNGV. The CDR3 has 14 residues. V lost 2 bases and J 3 bases, leaving 11 bases between the germline ends. CDR3 region: CASSLSGDNYEQYF. Here the CDR3 DNA reads TGTGCCAGCAGCTTATCAGGGGATAACTACGAGCAGTACTTC.

This chain's CDR3 is CSAHTMGSYGYTF. The CDR3 region has the DNA TGCAGTGCCCACACCATGGGATCCTATGGCTACACCTTC. The V and J genes are TRBV20-1 and TRBJ1-2; D unresolved. The V gene lost 6 bases and the J gene lost 4 bases, with 15 bases spanning the gap. The V gene's germline CDR1 is DFQATT and CDR2 SNEGSKA (reference sequence). The CDR3 is 13 amino acids.

There are a few counts of this clonotype. This chain uses TRBV20-1 with TRBJ1-1; D uncertain. This CDR3 comprises 12 residues. Trimming removed 5 bases at V and 1 base at J, with 8 bases between. Germline V lookup: CDR1 DFQATT, CDR2 SNEGSKA (reference sequence). The CDR3 loop reads CSAATGNTEAFF. CDR3 bases: TGCAGTGCTGCCACGGGGAACACTGAAGCTTTCTTT.

This clonotype appeared many times. The rearrangement uses TRBV6-2 or TRBV6-3 and TRBJ2-7; no clear D gene. The CDR3 covers 13 residues. V lost 0 bases, J lost 9 bases, and 12 bases lay in between. Germline V lookup: CDR1 MNHEY, CDR2 SVGEGT. The CDR3 coding sequence is TGTGCCAGCAGTTACTCGGTCCGGATGCCGCAGTACTTC. Translated: CASSYSVRMPQYF.